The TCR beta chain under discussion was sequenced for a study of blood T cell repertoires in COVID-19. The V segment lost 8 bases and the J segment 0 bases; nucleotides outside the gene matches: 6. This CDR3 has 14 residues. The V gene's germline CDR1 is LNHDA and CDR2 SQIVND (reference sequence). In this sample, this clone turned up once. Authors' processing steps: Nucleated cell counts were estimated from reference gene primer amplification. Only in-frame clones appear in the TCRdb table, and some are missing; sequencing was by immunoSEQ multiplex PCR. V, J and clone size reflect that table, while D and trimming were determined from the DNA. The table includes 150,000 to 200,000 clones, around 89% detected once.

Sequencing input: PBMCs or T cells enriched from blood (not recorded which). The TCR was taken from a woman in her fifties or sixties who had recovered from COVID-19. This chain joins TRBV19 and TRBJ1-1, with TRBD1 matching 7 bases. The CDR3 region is CASRPGGMNTEAFF. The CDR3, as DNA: TGTGCCAGTCGGCCAGGGGGGATGAACACTGAAGCTTTCTTT.